Following are 31 T cell receptor beta chains from one sample sequenced in a study of blood T cell repertoires in COVID-19. Repertoires were generated with immunoSEQ multiplex PCR, while TCRdb's copy carries only in-frame clones and drops some. The table shows 200,000 or so clones, with 88% occurring only once. Sequences were obtained from peripheral blood. These receptors originate from an older woman with acute or convalescent COVID-19.

The V call is TRBV7-2, the J call TRBJ2-7; D call uncertain. This CDR3 has 12 amino acids. The germline CDR1 and CDR2 sequences are SGHTA and FQGNSA. Trimming took 4 bases from V and 2 from J, leaving 6 bases between them. In nucleotides, the CDR3 is TGTGCCAGCAGCTCCCCCGCCTACGAGCAGTACTTC. It translates to CASSSPAYEQYF.

This sequence joins TRBV27 and TRBJ2-7; 7 bases align to TRBD1. Per germline, CDR1 MNHEY and CDR2 SMNVEV (reference sequence). Unmatched junction bases numbered 5, after V lost 6 bases and J lost 3 bases. The CDR3 is 13 amino acids. The CDR3 region has the DNA TGTGCCAGCAGCTTAGGACAGGACTACGAGCAGTACTTC. Protein sequence: CASSLGQDYEQYF.

CDR3 sequence: CAWSVGRAVTEAFF. The CDR3 DNA follows: TGTGCCTGGAGTGTAGGCAGGGCGGTGACTGAAGCTTTCTTT. The chain recombines TRBV30 with TRBJ1-1; D possibly corresponds to TRBD1 (5 bases). There are 14 residues in the CDR3. Germline CDR1 GTSNPN, CDR2 SVGIG (reference sequence). Trimming stripped 0 bases from V and 5 bases from J, with 13 bases between.

This chain links TRBV15 with TRBJ1-5; TRBD1 matches at 11 bases. Germline V gene data show CDR1 as LNHNV and CDR2 as YYDKDF (reference sequence). The junction had 7 bases not matched to a gene; V was cut back by 4 bases and J by 5 bases. CDR3 length equals 16 residues. The CDR3 is CATSTLDRGLDQPQHF. CDR3 coding DNA: TGTGCCACCAGCACCTTGGACAGGGGGCTAGATCAGCCCCAGCATTTT.

CDR3 amino acids: CASSVGGTGNTRNTIYF. Written as DNA, the CDR3 is TGTGCCAGCAGTGTTGGGGGGACAGGGAATACGCGGAACACCATATATTTT. The rearrangement joins TRBV25-1 to TRBJ1-3, with 9 bases that match TRBD1. V was pared by 4 bases and J by 7 bases, with 14 bases of the junction left unmatched. The germline gives CDR1 MGHDK, CDR2 SYGVNS. This CDR3 contains 17 residues.

This chain connects TRBV5-1 to TRBJ2-7, with a weak D call TRBD1 (7 bases). Germline loops: CDR1 SGHRS, CDR2 YFSETQ. The CDR3 is 14 amino acids. V lost 4 bases and J lost 7, with 18 bases in between. CDR3 DNA sequence: TGCGCCAGCAGCCCGGGGGACAGTGCGCGGGAGCAGTACTTC. Amino acid sequence: CASSPGDSAREQYF. The whole variable domain, remainder taken from reference TRBV5-1 and TRBJ2-7, is KAGVTQTPRYLIKTRGQQVTLSCSPISGHRSVSWYQQTPGQGLQFLFEYFSETQRNKGNFPGRFSGRQFSNSRSEMNVSTLELGDSALYLCASSPGDSAREQYFGPGTRLTVT.

The J gene is TRBJ2-5, the V gene TRBV5-3; perhaps TRBD1 as D (6 bases). TRBV5-3 is flagged as an ORF with uncertain function. This CDR3 contains 14 residues. Trimming took off 0 bases at V and 4 bases at J, with 10 bases between the two ends. CDR3 in amino acids: CARSLGGQGETQYF. CDR3 bases: TGTGCCAGAAGCTTGGGGGGACAAGGAGAGACCCAGTACTTC.

This clone showed up just a few times. In DNA, the CDR3 is TGTGCCAGCAGCCTGGGGGGGGCGACACGAAGATATGGCTACACCTTC. Encoded protein: CASSLGGATRRYGYTF. The V and J genes are TRBV6-2 or TRBV6-3 and TRBJ1-2, with D maybe TRBD1 (6 bases). Germline V gene data show CDR1 as MNHEY and CDR2 as SVGEGT. Trimming took off 6 bases at V and 5 bases at J, with 22 bases between the two ends. The CDR3 consists of 16 residues.

The chain employs TRBV9 and TRBJ2-1, with 8 bases matching TRBD2. The germline V gene has CDR1 SGDLS and CDR2 YYNGEE. The V gene end was trimmed by 2 bases and the J gene end by 0 bases; junction bases not matched to a gene: 7. This CDR3 is 17 amino acids long. CDR3 sequence (DNA): TGTGCCAGCAGCGTTCCCACAGCGGGGGCCTCCTACAATGAGCAGTTCTTC. It yields the protein CASSVPTAGASYNEQFF.

V and J are TRBV5-1 and TRBJ2-3; 9 positions agree with TRBD2. Germline CDR1 reads SGHRS; CDR2 reads YFSETQ. Trimming at V came to 0 bases and at J to 2 bases, leaving 7 bases not matched to a gene. CDR3 length: 17 residues. This CDR3 is CASSLGFSGGSTDTQYF. As DNA, the CDR3 is TGCGCCAGCAGCTTGGGTTTCAGCGGGGGGTCCACAGATACGCAGTATTTT.

The chain uses TRBV6-5 and TRBJ1-1; possible D gene TRBD1, 6 bases. The CDR3 covers 16 residues. Germline V gene data show CDR1 as MNHEY and CDR2 as SVGAGI. V shed 0 bases and J shed 1 base, with 12 bases lying between them. In DNA form, the CDR3 reads TGTGCCAGCAGTTACTCACAGGGTGGGACGAACACTGAAGCTTTCTTT. Amino acid sequence: CASSYSQGGTNTEAFF.

This chain connects TRBV6-2 or TRBV6-3 to TRBJ2-7, with TRBD2 identical over 7 bases. Germline lookup yields CDR1 MNHEY and CDR2 SVGEGT. The CDR3 has 15 residues. With 5 bases clipped from V and 1 base from J, the junction kept 8 bases outside the gene matches. This CDR3 is CASSTRLARSYEQYF. For the CDR3, the DNA is TGTGCCAGCAGTACCCGACTAGCCCGGTCCTACGAGCAGTACTTC.

The chain carries TRBV6-6 and TRBJ1-6; 8 bases line up with TRBD1. CDR1 and CDR2 from the germline V gene are MNHNY and SVGAGI (reference sequence). V lost 8 bases and J lost 10; bases outside the gene matches: 7. The CDR3 sequence is 13 residues long. CDR3 nucleotide sequence: TGTGCCAGCCTCAACAGGGGGGGATCACCCCTCCACTTT. Protein: CASLNRGGSPLHF.

The gene calls are TRBV30 and TRBJ1-6; 7 nucleotides line up with TRBD1. Looked up from germline, CDR1 is GTSNPN and CDR2 is SVGIG (reference sequence). The CDR3 runs to 14 residues. After removal of 5 bases from V and 7 bases from J, the junction contained 8 bases not matched to a gene. The CDR3 sequence: CAWGTVLGNSPLHF. The CDR3 DNA is TGTGCCTGGGGGACAGTCCTCGGAAATTCACCCCTCCACTTT.

This clone appeared once. The gene calls are TRBV13 and TRBJ2-2; 8 nucleotides align to TRBD2. This CDR3 region has 17 residues. With V trimmed by 0 bases and J by 1 base, 4 bases remained unmatched. CDR1 and CDR2 (germline): PRHDT, FYEKMQ (reference sequence). CDR3 bases: TGTGCCAGCAGCTTAGGAGTTAGCGGGATGAACACCGGGGAGCTGTTTTTT. Its protein is CASSLGVSGMNTGELFF.

The chain is built from TRBV18 and TRBJ2-4; tentative D call: TRBD1 (7 bases). CDR1 is KGHSH and CDR2 is LQKENI in the germline V gene. The CDR3 covers 14 residues. Trimming took 2 bases from V and 10 from J, leaving 15 bases between them. CDR3 residues: CASSPSRGVGIQYF. The CDR3 DNA reads as TGTGCCAGCTCACCATCCAGGGGGGTCGGTATTCAGTACTTC.

The chain carries TRBV6-5 and TRBJ1-3; D is possibly TRBD1 (5 bases). This CDR3 has 14 residues. CDR1 MNHEY and CDR2 SVGAGI come from the germline V gene. Trimming left V 7 bases short and J 2 bases short, with 12 bases between. The CDR3: CASTASGTGNTIYF. The DNA for the CDR3 is TGTGCCAGCACTGCATCAGGGACTGGAAACACCATATATTTT.

V and J are TRBV7-2 and TRBJ2-7; 10 positions match TRBD1. CDR3 length equals 15 residues. Unmatched junction bases numbered 8, after V lost 3 bases and J lost 6 bases. Germline loops: CDR1 SGHTA, CDR2 FQGNSA. The CDR3 is CASSFSGTGVVEQYF. DNA for the CDR3: TGTGCCAGCAGCTTTTCCGGGACAGGGGTGGTCGAGCAGTACTTC.

The chain combines TRBV15 with TRBJ2-3; TRBD2 matches 8 bases. CDR3 size: 14 residues. The ends lost 6 bases at V and 0 bases at J; junction bases unmatched: 2. The germline gives CDR1 LNHNV, CDR2 YYDKDF (reference sequence). CDR3: CATSAGGSTDTQYF. The CDR3 nucleotides are TGTGCCACCAGTGCGGGGGGAAGCACAGATACGCAGTATTTT.

The chain recombines TRBV5-1 with TRBJ2-2, with 10 bases identical to TRBD2. Trimming removed 3 bases from V and 7 bases from J; junction bases left unmatched: 6. CDR3 length equals 15 residues. Germline V gene data show CDR1 as SGHRS and CDR2 as YFSETQ. This chain's CDR3 is CASSSRGLAVGELFF. The CDR3 DNA reads TGCGCCAGCAGCTCGAGAGGACTAGCGGTCGGGGAGCTGTTTTTT.

This chain connects TRBV7-9 to TRBJ1-2; D unresolved. Per germline, CDR1 SEHNR and CDR2 FQNEAQ (reference sequence). The V end lost 2 bases, the J end lost 0 bases, and 16 bases lay between the germline ends. This CDR3 is built from 17 residues. CDR3 nucleotides: TGTGCCAGCAGCTTATGGGAGCTGGGAGATACTAACTATGGCTACACCTTC. Protein product: CASSLWELGDTNYGYTF.

The count of this clone is one. The V call is TRBV6-5, the J call TRBJ2-1; tentative D call: TRBD2 (6 bases). Germline V gene lookup returns CDR1 MNHEY and CDR2 SVGAGI. The V end lost 4 bases, the J end lost 8 bases, and 12 bases lay between the germline ends. The CDR3 extends over 13 amino acids. CDR3 in amino acids: CASSFTSSHEQFF. The CDR3 nucleotides are TGTGCCAGCAGTTTCACTAGCAGCCATGAGCAGTTCTTC.

The chain has TRBV12-3 or TRBV12-4 and TRBJ1-4; D is unresolved. Trimming took off 5 bases at V and 6 bases at J, with 7 bases between the two ends. This CDR3 has 12 residues. CDR3 bases: TGTGCCAGCAGTCCCCTCGATGAAAAACTGTTTTTT. Residues: CASSPLDEKLFF.

The gene calls are TRBV5-1 and TRBJ2-5; 7 positions agree with TRBD1. This CDR3 is 15 amino acids long. Germline CDR1 and CDR2: SGHRS and YFSETQ. V gave up 3 bases and J gave up 2 bases; unmatched junction bases: 7. The CDR3 protein is CASSSGPGQQETQYF. The CDR3 DNA sequence: TGCGCCAGCAGCTCGGGGCCGGGACAGCAAGAGACCCAGTACTTC.

The chain recombines TRBV19 with TRBJ2-6; possibly TRBD1 for D (6 bases). Germline-derived CDR1 and CDR2 are LNHDA and SQIVND (reference sequence). This CDR3 has 15 residues. Trimming pared 6 bases from V and 1 base from J, leaving 10 bases between. This CDR3 is CASRPRGSGANVLTF. The CDR3, as DNA: TGTGCCAGTAGACCCAGGGGATCTGGGGCCAACGTCCTGACTTTC.

The rearrangement links TRBV28 to TRBJ2-3; 12 bases agree with TRBD2. The CDR3 is 15 residues long. V shed 6 bases and J 6 bases; nucleotides not matched to a gene: 7. Per the germline V gene, CDR1 is MDHEN and CDR2 is SYDVKM. The CDR3 spells CASSRTTSGSDTQYF. CDR3 in DNA: TGTGCCAGCAGCCGGACGACTAGCGGGAGTGATACGCAGTATTTT.

The sample holds one count of this clone. This sequence joins TRBV9 and TRBJ2-1, with D perhaps matching TRBD2 (5 bases). V was shortened by 1 base and J by 9 bases, with 17 bases between the two germline ends. CDR1 and CDR2 from the germline V gene are SGDLS and YYNGEE. The CDR3 is made up of 15 amino acids. The CDR3 DNA follows: TGTGCCAGCAGCGTAATGGACTTACTTTCGGGTGAGCAGTTCTTC. It translates to CASSVMDLLSGEQFF.

Points on this clone: The sample holds other DNA sequences that translate to the same CDR3. This rearrangement joins TRBV6-4 to TRBJ1-6; 11 bases are a match to TRBD1. The CDR3 runs to 15 residues. V trimming: 3 bases; J trimming: 10 bases; junction bases outside the gene matches: 5. Germline CDR1 and CDR2: MRHNA and SNTAGT. The CDR3 sequence: CASSERTGGGSPLHF. The CDR3 bases are TGTGCCAGCAGTGAGAGGACAGGGGGCGGATCACCCCTCCACTTT.

V gene TRBV5-1 combines with J gene TRBJ1-4, with TRBD1 identical over 7 bases. This CDR3 is built from 15 residues. V lost 4 bases to trimming and J lost 4 bases; unmatched junction nucleotides: 7. CDR1 is SGHRS and CDR2 is YFSETQ in the germline V gene. In nucleotides, the CDR3 is TGCGCCAGCAGCCTATTGACAGGGAGTAATGAAAAACTGTTTTTT. Amino acid sequence: CASSLLTGSNEKLFF. Full variable domain (remainder filled in from reference TRBV5-1 and TRBJ1-4): KAGVTQTPRYLIKTRGQQVTLSCSPISGHRSVSWYQQTPGQGLQFLFEYFSETQRNKGNFPGRFSGRQFSNSRSEMNVSTLELGDSALYLCASSLLTGSNEKLFFGSGTQLSVL.

The V gene is TRBV24-1, the J gene TRBJ1-2; TRBD1 is a possible D gene (6 bases). Deletions cut 3 bases from V and 0 bases from J, with 10 bases between. The germline V gene has CDR1 KGHDR and CDR2 SFDVKD. The CDR3 loop spans 15 amino acids. The CDR3 loop reads CATSDPTGSNYGYTF. The CDR3 region has the DNA TGTGCCACCAGTGATCCGACAGGTTCTAACTATGGCTACACCTTC.

The chain joins TRBV7-6 to TRBJ2-1; D not resolved. Germline V gene lookup returns CDR1 SGHVS and CDR2 FNYEAQ. Trimming removed 5 bases from V and 4 bases from J, with 9 bases in between. This CDR3 has 13 residues. The CDR3 region is CASSPTKYNEQFF. DNA for the CDR3: TGTGCCAGCAGCCCTACGAAGTACAATGAGCAGTTCTTC.